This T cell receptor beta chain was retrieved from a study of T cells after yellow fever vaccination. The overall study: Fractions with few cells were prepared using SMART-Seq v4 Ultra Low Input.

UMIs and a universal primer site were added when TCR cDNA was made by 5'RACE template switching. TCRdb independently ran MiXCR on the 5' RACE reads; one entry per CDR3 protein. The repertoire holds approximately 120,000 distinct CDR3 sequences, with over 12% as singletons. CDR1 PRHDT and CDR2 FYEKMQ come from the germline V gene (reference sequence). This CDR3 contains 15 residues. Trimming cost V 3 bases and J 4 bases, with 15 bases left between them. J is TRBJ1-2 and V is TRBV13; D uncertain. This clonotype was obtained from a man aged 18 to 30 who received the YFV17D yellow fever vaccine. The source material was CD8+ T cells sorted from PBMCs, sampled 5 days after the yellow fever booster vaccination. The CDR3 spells CASSFEHGVGYGYTF. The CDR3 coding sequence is TGTGCCAGCAGCTTCGAACACGGCGTGGGCTATGGCTACACCTTC. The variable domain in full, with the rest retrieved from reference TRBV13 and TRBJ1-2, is AAGVIQSPRHLIKEKRETATLKCYPIPRHDTVYWYQQGPGQDPQFLISFYEKMQSDKGSIPDRFSAQQFSDYHSELNMSSLELGDSALYFCASSFEHGVGYGYTFGSGTRLTVV.